The sample holds a few counts of the clone carrying this TCR beta chain. The germline V gene has CDR1 WNHNN and CDR2 SYGVQD (reference sequence). The CDR3 extends over 13 amino acids. Trimming removed 10 bases from V and 7 bases from J, with 17 bases in between. Authors' data handling: Reference gene primer amplification in the assay estimated nucleated cell counts. Clones were read by immunoSEQ multiplex PCR, and TCRdb kept only the in-frame ones, dropping some. Clone size and the V and J calls come from that table; the DNA yielded D and trimming. The table has more than 95,000 clones, around 90% seen once; the top ten hold over 15%. This record belongs to a study of blood T cell repertoires in COVID-19. Looking at the study overall: The analysed material was cDNA or gDNA that came from T cells, B-cell-depleted T cells, or PBMCs.

The sequence was obtained from a woman aged 80 or over in a cohort sampled during active COVID-19. V usage is TRBV10-1 and J usage is TRBJ2-1, with no clear D. The sequenced material came from peripheral blood. The CDR3 coding sequence is TGCGCCACCAAGGATGGGCCTGGGAATGAGCAGTTCTTC. Translated, it gives CATKDGPGNEQFF.